This note documents a single T cell receptor (beta chain) sequence. The antigen remains undetermined. Clones were sequenced by immunoSEQ multiplex PCR, and TCRdb holds only the in-frame ones, with some missing. Of about 76,000 clones detected, approximately 80% appear once; the ten largest clones hold roughly 7.1%. Deletions cut 1 base from V and 3 bases from J, with 11 bases between. CDR1 is SGHDT and CDR2 is YYEEEE in the germline V gene. The CDR3 loop spans 14 amino acids. This specimen belongs to a study of OX40 agonist ivuxolimab in advanced cancers. The overall study: Among those enrolled, mean age was about 58 years (range roughly 20 to 79) and 75% to 90% were male. General study points: On average, a greater number of expanded clones characterised CD8+ T cells relative to CD4+.

Sequencing was performed on CD4+ or CD8+ T cells sorted from blood, taken in a trial of the OX40 agonist ivuxolimab. The TCR originated in an adult with an advanced solid tumor such as melanoma, head and neck, liver or kidney cancer. This chain uses TRBV5-6 with TRBJ2-7; weak D call: TRBD1 (6 bases). This chain's CDR3 is CASSLTGRDYEQYF. CDR3 nucleotide sequence: TGTGCCAGCAGCTTGACAGGGAGAGACTACGAGCAGTACTTC.